This T cell receptor (beta chain) stems from a study of T cells in Graves' hyperthyroidism and ophthalmopathy. TCR beta CDR3 region amplification was performed from RNA transcripts. During a first-round RT-PCR of the TCR CDR3, the HTBI primer set was used. MiXCR, run by TCRdb on the multiplex PCR reads, gives a single entry per CDR3 protein. The data show 300,000 to 450,000 distinct CDR3 sequences, less than 20% seen once. Trimming left V 7 bases short and J 1 base short, with 14 bases between. Germline CDR1 is SNHLY and CDR2 is FYNNEI. This CDR3 has 14 amino acids. Many counts were recorded for this clonotype.

The sequencing input was blood. The genes are TRBV2 and TRBJ2-7, with a tentative D call TRBD2 (5 bases). The sequence derives from a young woman with Graves' hyperthyroidism that later progressed to Graves' ophthalmopathy. The CDR3 DNA follows: TGTGCCAGCAAGTGGCTAGCTAATTCCTACGAGCAGTACTTC. Encoded protein: CASKWLANSYEQYF.